Listed here are 27 T cell receptor beta chains from one sample, sequenced in a study of T cell responses to AZD1222 COVID-19 vaccine. Profiling relied on immunoSEQ multiplex PCR, and the TCRdb table lists in-frame clones only, not all of them. The data show 100,000 to 150,000 clones, with approximately 91% seen just once and 0.9% to 1.2% held by the top ten. The source material was peripheral blood, sampled 28 days after the second AZD1222 dose. These receptors all come from an adult who received the AZD1222 COVID-19 vaccine.

The genes are TRBV5-1 and TRBJ1-2; weak D call: TRBD1 (6 bases). The CDR3 extends over 15 amino acids. V lost 0 bases to trimming and J lost 7 bases, with 16 bases between them. Germline V CDR1 and CDR2: SGHRS, YFSETQ. The CDR3 nucleotides are TGCGCCAGCAGCTTGGCAGTGACAGGCCCCGGTGGCTACACCTTC. Protein: CASSLAVTGPGGYTF.

The chain is built from TRBV5-6 and TRBJ1-2; D remains unclear. CDR1 is SGHDT and CDR2 is YYEEEE in the germline V gene. CDR3 length: 13 amino acids. Trimming removed 0 bases from V and 4 bases from J, with 7 bases in between. The CDR3 region has the DNA TGTGCCAGCAGCTTGGCCTCAGGCTATGGCTACACCTTC. It is translated as CASSLASGYGYTF.

For the CDR3, the DNA is TGTGCCAGCTCACGAATCAAGGGACAGGGGAACGAGCAGTACTTC. It translates to CASSRIKGQGNEQYF. The J gene is TRBJ2-7, the V gene TRBV18, with 10 bases fitting TRBD1. The ends lost 4 bases at V and 5 bases at J; junction bases unmatched: 8. Germline values: CDR1 KGHSH, CDR2 LQKENI. The CDR3 length is 15 residues.

The CDR3 region has the DNA TGTGCCAGCAGTTACACCCGGGAGAACGAGCAGTACTTC. This encodes CASSYTRENEQYF. The rearrangement uses TRBV6-6 and TRBJ2-7; D may be TRBD2 (6 bases). The germline CDR1 and CDR2 sequences are MNHNY and SVGAGI (reference sequence). This CDR3 has 13 amino acids. Trimming shortened V by 2 bases and J by 5 bases, and 10 bases separated the two germline ends.

V usage is TRBV2 and J usage is TRBJ2-2, with D hard to call. The V end was cut by 1 base, the J end by 0 bases, with 6 bases between. The V gene's germline CDR1 is SNHLY and CDR2 FYNNEI. The CDR3 covers 15 residues. This CDR3 reads CASSEESTNTGELFF. The CDR3 region has the DNA TGTGCCAGCAGTGAAGAGAGTACGAACACCGGGGAGCTGTTTTTT.

This chain connects TRBV15 to TRBJ2-7; D may be TRBD2 (6 bases). Trimming stripped 5 bases from V and 4 bases from J, with 9 bases between. The length of the CDR3 is 12 residues. The germline V gene encodes CDR1 LNHNV and CDR2 YYDKDF (reference sequence). CDR3 amino acids: CATSGGKYEQYF. CDR3 nucleotides: TGTGCCACCAGCGGCGGGAAGTACGAGCAGTACTTC.

The V gene is TRBV7-9, the J gene TRBJ1-2; TRBD1 is a possible D gene (5 bases). The germline V gene encodes CDR1 SEHNR and CDR2 FQNEAQ (reference sequence). V was clipped by 4 bases and J by 0 bases, with 12 bases between them. The CDR3 is made up of 15 amino acids. The CDR3 sequence: CASSSWWGSNYGYTF. CDR3 sequence (DNA): TGTGCCAGCAGCTCATGGTGGGGCTCTAACTATGGCTACACCTTC.

This clone has only one observation. The chain links TRBV11-2 to TRBJ2-7; D is unresolved. The CDR3 has 14 amino acids. Per the germline V gene, CDR1 is SGHAT and CDR2 is FQNNGV. Deletions cut 0 bases from V and 5 bases from J, with 11 bases between. The CDR3 reads CASSLETPRNEQYF. The CDR3 DNA reads TGTGCCAGCAGCTTAGAGACTCCCCGGAACGAGCAGTACTTC. The entire variable domain, with the rest obtained from reference TRBV11-2 and TRBJ2-7, is as follows: EAGVAQSPRYKIIEKRQSVAFWCNPISGHATLYWYQQILGQGPKLLIQFQNNGVVDDSQLPKDRFSAERLKGVDSTLKIQPAKLEDSAVYLCASSLETPRNEQYFGPGTRLTVT.

This clone has a single count. The chain is built from TRBV28 and TRBJ1-1, with TRBD1 as a possible D gene (5 bases). Between the trimmed V and J ends, which lost 5 bases and 0 bases, there was a span of 10 bases. The CDR3 consists of 14 residues. CDR1 is MDHEN and CDR2 is SYDVKM in the germline V gene. Written as DNA, the CDR3 is TGTGCCAGCAGTCCAGGGAGTTTGAACACTGAAGCTTTCTTT. This encodes CASSPGSLNTEAFF.

CDR3 sequence reads: CASSPGTGGREAFF. In DNA form, the CDR3 reads TGTGCCAGCAGCCCCGGGACAGGGGGTAGAGAAGCTTTCTTT. V and J are TRBV3-1 (or the pseudogene TRBV3-2) and TRBJ1-1; the match to TRBD1 covers 11 bases. Germline V gene lookup returns CDR1 LGHDT and CDR2 YNNKEL (reference sequence). The CDR3 totals 14 residues. The J segment lost 8 bases and the V segment lost 4 bases, leaving 6 bases of the junction unmatched.

This clone has only one observation. The chain joins TRBV19 to TRBJ1-3; D gene ambiguous. V shed 4 bases and J shed 1 base, with 2 bases lying between them. This CDR3 is built from 12 residues. Germline loops: CDR1 LNHDA, CDR2 SQIVND (reference sequence). The CDR3: CASSTSGNTIYF. For the CDR3, the DNA is TGTGCCAGTAGTACTTCTGGAAACACCATATATTTT.

This sequence joins TRBV5-1 and TRBJ1-3; 9 bases match TRBD1. The V and J ends lost 4 bases and 1 base, in that order; junction bases with no gene match: 3. From germline, CDR1 is SGHRS and CDR2 YFSETQ. This CDR3 has 15 residues. This CDR3 reads CASSPGTGSGNTIYF. The CDR3 nucleotides read TGCGCCAGCAGCCCCGGGACAGGGTCTGGAAACACCATATATTTT.

The genes are TRBV27 and TRBJ2-3; D is unresolved. Trimming cost V 6 bases and J 1 base, with 8 bases left between them. The germline CDR1 and CDR2 sequences are MNHEY and SMNVEV (reference sequence). CDR3 length: 13 residues. In DNA, the CDR3 is TGTGCCAGCAGGCAACACGGCACAGATACGCAGTATTTT. Protein product: CASRQHGTDTQYF.

The chain uses TRBV6-5 and TRBJ1-4, with 9 nucleotides matching TRBD1. Trimming at V came to 5 bases and at J to 7 bases, leaving 5 bases not matched to a gene. The germline gives CDR1 MNHEY, CDR2 SVGAGI. The CDR3 is 14 amino acids. Here the CDR3 reads CASSRQGGSEKLFF. The CDR3 nucleotides are TGTGCCAGCAGTCGACAGGGGGGGAGTGAAAAACTGTTTTTT.

The chain is built from TRBV6-5 and TRBJ2-7; the D gene is possibly TRBD2 (5 bases). CDR1 is MNHEY, CDR2 SVGAGI, per germline. The V end was cut by 7 bases, the J end by 3 bases, with 13 bases between. CDR3 length: 13 amino acids. DNA for the CDR3: TGTGCCAGCATCAGTGTCCGGGACTACGAGCAGTACTTC. It encodes CASISVRDYEQYF.

V and J are TRBV6-5 and TRBJ1-2, with D unclear. Trimming pared 6 bases from V and 2 bases from J, leaving 10 bases between. Germline CDR1 is MNHEY and CDR2 is SVGAGI. The CDR3 is made up of 13 amino acids. The CDR3 is CASRQQPNYGYTF. The CDR3 DNA sequence: TGTGCCAGCAGACAGCAGCCGAACTATGGCTACACCTTC.

The chain uses TRBV5-1 and TRBJ2-1; D is possibly TRBD1 (6 bases). There are 15 residues in the CDR3. The germline gives CDR1 SGHRS, CDR2 YFSETQ. Between the trimmed V and J ends, which lost 5 bases and 0 bases, there was a span of 12 bases. CDR3 sequence: CASRDRPSSYNEQFF. The CDR3 DNA follows: TGCGCCAGCAGGGACAGACCGAGCTCCTACAATGAGCAGTTCTTC.

The chain recombines TRBV18 with TRBJ1-5; possibly TRBD1 for D (5 bases). The CDR3 consists of 16 residues. Looked up from germline, CDR1 is KGHSH and CDR2 is LQKENI. Trimming stripped 1 base from V and 4 bases from J, with 14 bases between. The CDR3: CASSPQSGGENQPQHF. CDR3 DNA sequence: TGTGCCAGCTCACCACAATCTGGGGGGGAAAATCAGCCCCAGCATTTT.

V and J are TRBV5-8 and TRBJ1-1; maybe TRBD1 (5 bases). The germline V gene has CDR1 SGHTS and CDR2 YDEGEE. The CDR3 totals 16 residues. V lost 0 bases and J 2 bases, leaving 14 bases between the germline ends. CDR3 DNA: TGTGCCAGCAGCTTGGAAAGGGGATCGGTCAACACTGAAGCTTTCTTT. Protein sequence: CASSLERGSVNTEAFF.

The gene calls are TRBV29-1 and TRBJ1-2; 11 nucleotides match TRBD1. Germline V gives CDR1 SQVTM, CDR2 ANQGSEA. The CDR3 loop spans 16 amino acids. Germline trimming cut 6 bases from V and 4 bases from J; bases unmatched to any gene: 13. CDR3 DNA sequence: TGCAGCGTCGCCGGGACAGGGGGGTTGGCGGGCTATGGCTACACCTTC. Encoded protein: CSVAGTGGLAGYGYTF.

DNA of the CDR3: TGCGCCAGCAGCCCCGGACAGGGGTTAGCTCAGCCCCAGCATTTT. Protein sequence: CASSPGQGLAQPQHF. This chain connects TRBV5-1 to TRBJ1-5; 9 bases map to TRBD1. The junction had 8 bases not matched to a gene; V was cut back by 4 bases and J by 6 bases. Germline V gene lookup returns CDR1 SGHRS and CDR2 YFSETQ. This CDR3 has 15 residues.

The chain employs TRBV5-1 and TRBJ1-4; unclear D gene. The V end was cut by 2 bases, the J end by 10 bases, with 6 bases between. CDR1 and CDR2 (germline): SGHRS, YFSETQ. The CDR3 length is 11 residues. CDR3 coding DNA: TGCGCCAGCAGCTTCGGGAGAAAACTGTTTTTT. Translating gives CASSFGRKLFF.

The V and J genes are TRBV28 and TRBJ1-1; the match to TRBD1 covers 8 bases. The CDR3 length is 15 residues. With 5 bases clipped from V and 6 bases from J, the junction kept 11 bases outside the gene matches. Per germline, CDR1 MDHEN and CDR2 SYDVKM. CDR3 sequence (DNA): TGTGCCAGCAGTCGACCTGGACAGGGAGGCGCTGAAGCTTTCTTT. This translates into CASSRPGQGGAEAFF.

This clone showed up just once. The V and J genes are TRBV24-1 and TRBJ2-5, with 10 bases lining up with TRBD2. The CDR3 totals 16 residues. V lost 3 bases to trimming and J lost 4 bases; unmatched junction nucleotides: 7. CDR1 is KGHDR, CDR2 SFDVKD, per germline. DNA for the CDR3: TGTGCCACCAGTGATCCGAGACTAGCGGGCCGAGAGACCCAGTACTTC. This sequence encodes CATSDPRLAGRETQYF.

V usage is TRBV19 and J usage is TRBJ1-1, with D unclear. CDR3 size: 14 residues. Germline V gives CDR1 LNHDA, CDR2 SQIVND (reference sequence). Between the trimmed V and J ends, which lost 3 bases and 1 base, there was a span of 9 bases. The CDR3 here is CASSIQISNTEAFF. DNA of the CDR3: TGTGCCAGTAGTATTCAGATTTCGAACACTGAAGCTTTCTTT.

Notes on this clone: This specimen includes other DNA sequences encoding the same CDR3. This rearrangement joins TRBV6-5 to TRBJ1-2; a weak D match, TRBD1 (6 bases). Per the germline V gene, CDR1 is MNHEY and CDR2 is SVGAGI. This CDR3 has 13 amino acids. Trimming took off 6 bases at V and 2 bases at J, with 10 bases between the two ends. CDR3 bases: TGTGCCAGCAGAACAGGGAGGAACTATGGCTACACCTTC. Protein: CASRTGRNYGYTF.

Of note for this clone: Other DNA sequences from this sample encode an identical CDR3 as well. This chain links TRBV28 with TRBJ2-5, with TRBD2 matching over 8 bases. This CDR3 has 13 amino acids. Germline CDR1 and CDR2: MDHEN and SYDVKM. The V segment lost 4 bases and the J segment 5 bases; nucleotides outside the gene matches: 3. The CDR3 sequence: CASSSGGLETQYF. The CDR3 DNA sequence: TGTGCCAGCAGTTCGGGAGGGTTGGAGACCCAGTACTTC.